This T cell receptor beta chain was sequenced for a study of monozygotic twins with inflammatory bowel disease. Staff drew an approximately 2.5 ml blood sample from each donor. TCRdb re-called the 5' RACE reads; one entry per CDR3 protein, DNA not given. The sample totals about 330,000 distinct CDR3 sequences; its top ten clones hold around 2%. The CDR3 length is 14 residues. The chain couples TRBV12-3 or TRBV12-4 to TRBJ2-7. The clonotype was recovered from a human donor with ulcerative colitis or Crohn's disease, or a healthy co-twin of an affected twin (not recorded which). Sequenced material: blood. CDR3: CASMVDGSSYEQYF.